These 9 T cell receptor beta chains came from one sample sequenced in a study of blood T cells in healthy people across ages. Alongside a J-beta primer mix, a sample-barcoded 5' primer served in a second PCR lasting about 6 to 12 cycles. From the 5' RACE reads, TCRdb called clonotypes with MiXCR, one entry per CDR3 protein. The sample has 800,000 to 950,000 distinct CDR3 sequences; approximately 35% are singletons. Sequenced sample: blood. The receptor source for this set is a man aged 18 to 30 in good health.

This clonotype was seen only once. The chain recombines TRBV2 with TRBJ2-3, with unresolved D. Trimming took 6 bases from V and 0 from J, leaving 16 bases between them. The length of the CDR3 is 16 residues. CDR1 is SNHLY, CDR2 FYNNEI, per germline. CDR3: CASRYSESKSTDTQYF. The CDR3 bases are TGTGCCAGCAGGTATTCGGAGTCAAAAAGCACAGATACGCAGTATTTT.

This clonotype was counted ten times or more. This sequence joins TRBV7-2 and TRBJ2-7; a weak D match, TRBD1 (6 bases). The CDR3 has 17 residues. Germline lookup yields CDR1 SGHTA and CDR2 FQGNSA. Trimming took 1 base from V and 1 from J, leaving 17 bases between them. The CDR3 loop reads CASSLEATGHYSYEQYF. CDR3 bases: TGTGCCAGCAGCTTAGAGGCAACAGGGCACTATTCCTACGAGCAGTACTTC.

This chain joins TRBV9 and TRBJ2-2; 12 bases match TRBD2. J lost 3 bases, V lost 0 bases, and 9 bases had no gene match. This CDR3 comprises 19 residues. Germline-derived CDR1 and CDR2 are SGDLS and YYNGEE. The CDR3 reads CASSVELAGGPGYTGELFF. CDR3 sequence (DNA): TGTGCCAGCAGCGTAGAGCTAGCGGGGGGGCCCGGGTACACCGGGGAGCTGTTTTTT.

The chain carries TRBV20-1 and TRBJ2-7; 9 nucleotides align to TRBD2. The CDR3 sequence is 14 residues long. J lost 7 bases, V lost 6 bases, and 13 bases had no gene match. Germline CDR1 DFQATT, CDR2 SNEGSKA (reference sequence). CDR3 nucleotide sequence: TGCAGTGCCCATATAGCGGGGGATGGCTATGAGCAGTACTTC. Translating gives CSAHIAGDGYEQYF.

The rearrangement joins TRBV6-2 or TRBV6-3 to TRBJ1-2, with D perhaps matching TRBD1 (5 bases). This CDR3 region has 15 residues. The germline V gene has CDR1 MNHEY and CDR2 SVGEGT. Trimming removed 0 bases from V and 6 bases from J, with 14 bases in between. CDR3 in amino acids: CASSYSTGRGHGYTF. CDR3 coding DNA: TGTGCCAGCAGTTACTCGACGGGGCGCGGGCATGGCTACACCTTC.

This clonotype was detected many times. J is TRBJ2-3 and V is TRBV7-2; D is ambiguous. The CDR3 runs 16 residues. From germline, CDR1 is SGHTA and CDR2 FQGNSA. Trimming left V 2 bases short and J 2 bases short, with 14 bases between. In DNA, the CDR3 is TGTGCCAGCAGCTTATCGGTGTGGTCAGACACAGATACGCAGTATTTT. Translated, it gives CASSLSVWSDTDTQYF.

This sequence joins TRBV29-1 and TRBJ1-2, with 7 bases that match TRBD1. The CDR3 has 13 residues. CDR1 is SQVTM and CDR2 is ANQGSEA in the germline V gene. V lost 1 base and J lost 8; bases outside the gene matches: 7. This CDR3 reads CSVEGQTGRGYTF. The CDR3 nucleotides read TGCAGCGTTGAAGGGCAGACAGGGCGCGGCTACACCTTC. The full variable domain, with the rest looked up from reference TRBV29-1 and TRBJ1-2, is SAVISQKPSRDICQRGTSLTIQCQVDSQVTMMFWYRQQPGQSLTLIATANQGSEATYESGFVIDKFPISRPNLTFSTLTVSNMSPEDSSIYLCSVEGQTGRGYTFGSGTRLTVV.

This clonotype showed up just a few times. The chain carries TRBV4-1 and TRBJ1-5; perhaps TRBD1 as D (6 bases). The CDR3 is 16 amino acids. Trimming pared 1 base from V and 5 bases from J, leaving 15 bases between. The germline V gene encodes CDR1 MGHRA and CDR2 YSYEKL. The CDR3 DNA reads as TGCGCCAGCAGCCAAGTGGCAGGACCAGGGGATCAGCCCCAGCATTTT. Amino acids: CASSQVAGPGDQPQHF.

As for this clonotype: The germline gene is not matched at one end of the junction; a read error may be the cause. The chain links TRBV29-1 to TRBJ2-1, with D possibly being TRBD2 (6 bases). Germline loops: CDR1 SQVTM, CDR2 ANQGSEA. CDR3 length equals 14 residues. Here the CDR3 reads CSVEDGSSWDERFF. CDR3 nucleotides: TGCAGCGTTGAGGACGGGAGTTCGTGGGATGAGCGGTTCTTC.